Following are 26 T cell receptor beta chains from one sample sequenced in a study of T cell responses to AZD1222 COVID-19 vaccine. Sequenced by immunoSEQ multiplex PCR; TCRdb stores in-frame clones only, minus some. The profile covers 95,000 to 130,000 clones, with around 94% appearing a single time and under 3.5% taken by the ten largest. The source was peripheral blood, collected on day 0 of AZD1222 vaccination. These receptors were collected from an adult in good health.

The chain joins TRBV28 to TRBJ1-1; 9 bases align to TRBD1. The CDR3 has 15 amino acids. Trimming took 3 bases from V and 5 from J; bases not matched to a gene: 7. Per the germline V gene, CDR1 is MDHEN and CDR2 is SYDVKM. The CDR3 reads CASSLGQGWVTEAFF. The CDR3 coding sequence is TGTGCCAGCAGTTTGGGACAGGGTTGGGTTACTGAAGCTTTCTTT.

V gene TRBV4-1 combines with J gene TRBJ2-1; D may be TRBD1 (5 bases). V shed 2 bases and J shed 8 bases, with 16 bases lying between them. From germline, CDR1 is MGHRA and CDR2 YSYEKL. The CDR3 length is 15 residues. The CDR3 spells CASSQTAQGLDEQFF. The CDR3, as DNA: TGCGCCAGCAGCCAAACTGCCCAGGGTCTGGATGAGCAGTTCTTC.

V gene TRBV7-9 combines with J gene TRBJ1-2; D possibly corresponds to TRBD1 (5 bases). V dropped 5 bases and J dropped 2 bases, with 6 bases sitting between them. CDR1 and CDR2 (germline): SEHNR, FQNEAQ (reference sequence). The CDR3 consists of 12 residues. Written as DNA, the CDR3 is TGTGCCAGCAGCGACAGAAACTATGGCTACACCTTC. It is translated as CASSDRNYGYTF.

CDR3 nucleotide sequence: TGTGCCAGCAGCCAAGAGGGGCGAGGTGAGCTGTTTTTT. It is translated as CASSQEGRGELFF. This chain joins TRBV4-2 and TRBJ2-2, with D perhaps matching TRBD1 (5 bases). The V gene lost 0 bases and the J gene lost 11 bases, with 10 bases spanning the gap. Germline V gene sequence: CDR1 LGHNA, CDR2 YNFKEQ. This CDR3 spans 13 amino acids.

The chain is built from TRBV7-3 and TRBJ2-2, with 7 bases that match TRBD1. V shed 4 bases, J shed 4 bases, and the junction held 3 bases outside the gene matches. The CDR3 has 14 amino acids. Germline CDR1 SGHTA, CDR2 FQGTGA. Written as DNA, the CDR3 is TGTGCCAGCAGCTCCTACAGGGGCACCGGGGAGCTGTTTTTT. Protein sequence: CASSSYRGTGELFF.

The chain combines TRBV11-2 with TRBJ2-1, with a weak D call TRBD2 (6 bases). Germline lookup yields CDR1 SGHAT and CDR2 FQNNGV. Trimming took off 2 bases at V and 7 bases at J, with 15 bases between the two ends. The CDR3 is 15 amino acids. This chain's CDR3 is CASSLTGRPGNEQFF. The CDR3 DNA reads TGTGCCAGCAGCTTAACGGGGAGGCCGGGGAATGAGCAGTTCTTC.

V usage is TRBV6-1 and J usage is TRBJ2-1; 12 nucleotides align to TRBD2. Germline CDR1 is MNHNS and CDR2 is SASEGT. J lost 0 bases, V lost 4 bases, and 4 bases had no gene match. The CDR3 has 17 residues. CDR3 bases: TGTGCCAGCAGTGTACTAGCGGGAGGTAACTCCTACAATGAGCAGTTCTTC. As protein: CASSVLAGGNSYNEQFF.

V gene TRBV19 combines with J gene TRBJ1-1; 12 bases fit TRBD1. Germline-derived CDR1 and CDR2 are LNHDA and SQIVND (reference sequence). The CDR3 runs 16 residues. V shed 6 bases and J 6 bases; nucleotides not matched to a gene: 11. The CDR3, as DNA: TGTGCCAGTAGGCTTCTCCGGGACAGGGGGCGTGCTGAAGCTTTCTTT. It encodes CASRLLRDRGRAEAFF. Based on the CDR3 plus reference TRBV19 and TRBJ1-1, the full variable domain is DGGITQSPKYLFRKEGQNVTLSCEQNLNHDAMYWYRQDPGQGLRLIYYSQIVNDFQKGDIAEGYSVSREKKESFPLTVTSAQKNPTAFYLCASRLLRDRGRAEAFFGQGTRLTVV.

V is TRBV5-5 and J is TRBJ1-5; D not resolved. Germline lookup yields CDR1 SGHKS and CDR2 YYEKEE (reference sequence). V lost 2 bases to trimming and J lost 3 bases, with 9 bases between them. The CDR3 has 14 amino acids. This chain's CDR3 is CASSLFTNNQPQHF. The CDR3 DNA reads as TGTGCCAGCAGCTTATTCACCAACAATCAGCCCCAGCATTTT.

This chain joins TRBV10-3 and TRBJ2-7; 7 bases agree with TRBD1. CDR3 length equals 14 residues. Germline V CDR1 and CDR2: ENHRY, SYGVKD. V was clipped by 2 bases and J by 5 bases; unmatched bases: 6. The CDR3 spells CAISEPGQADEQYF. The CDR3 DNA sequence: TGTGCCATCAGTGAGCCTGGACAGGCGGACGAGCAGTACTTC.

The chain has TRBV3-1 (or the pseudogene TRBV3-2) and TRBJ2-7; TRBD1 matches at 10 bases. With 4 bases clipped from V and 2 bases from J, the junction kept 2 bases outside the gene matches. Germline V gene sequence: CDR1 LGHDT, CDR2 YNNKEL (reference sequence). This CDR3 is 14 amino acids long. The CDR3: CASSPDRGTYEQYF. CDR3 DNA: TGTGCCAGCAGCCCGGACAGGGGGACCTACGAGCAGTACTTC.

J is TRBJ1-4 and V is TRBV15; 8 bases match TRBD1. CDR3 size: 17 residues. Looked up from germline, CDR1 is LNHNV and CDR2 is YYDKDF (reference sequence). V shed 1 base, J shed 8 bases, and the junction held 12 bases outside the gene matches. This CDR3 reads CATSRGGGQGGWEKLFF. The CDR3 nucleotides are TGTGCCACCAGCAGAGGAGGCGGACAGGGAGGTTGGGAAAAACTGTTTTTT.

CDR3 sequence: CASSLGTIYEQYF. The CDR3 bases are TGTGCCAGCAGTTTAGGGACGATCTACGAGCAGTACTTC. This chain joins TRBV27 and TRBJ2-7; the D call may be TRBD1 or TRBD2 (5 bases each). V was shortened by 2 bases and J by 3 bases, with 8 bases between the two germline ends. The CDR3 runs to 13 residues. CDR1 is MNHEY and CDR2 is SMNVEV in the germline V gene (reference sequence).

The V call is TRBV15, the J call TRBJ2-7; 10 positions match TRBD2. Germline V gives CDR1 LNHNV, CDR2 YYDKDF (reference sequence). The CDR3 length is 15 residues. V trimming: 1 base; J trimming: 3 bases; junction bases outside the gene matches: 3. The CDR3 loop is CATSRATSGVYEQYF. CDR3 in DNA: TGTGCCACCAGCAGAGCCACTAGCGGGGTCTACGAGCAGTACTTC.

This CDR3 reads CASSLAGTSGYTF. The CDR3 nucleotides read TGTGCCAGCAGTTTAGCAGGGACTAGTGGCTACACCTTC. The chain uses TRBV28 and TRBJ1-2, with D perhaps matching TRBD1 (5 bases). CDR3 length: 13 amino acids. The germline CDR1 and CDR2 sequences are MDHEN and SYDVKM. Trimming cost V 2 bases and J 7 bases, with 11 bases left between them.

The V gene is TRBV29-1, the J gene TRBJ2-5; D is uncertain. There are 14 residues in the CDR3. The V and J ends lost 0 bases and 2 bases respectively, with 10 bases between them. Germline V gene lookup returns CDR1 SQVTM and CDR2 ANQGSEA. CDR3 DNA: TGCAGCGTTGAAGATCCGAATAGGCAAGAGACCCAGTACTTC. Protein: CSVEDPNRQETQYF.

The chain links TRBV19 to TRBJ1-1, with a possible D match to TRBD1 (5 bases). Looked up from germline, CDR1 is LNHDA and CDR2 is SQIVND (reference sequence). The V end was cut by 3 bases, the J end by 10 bases, with 9 bases between. There are 11 residues in the CDR3. CDR3 in DNA: TGTGCCAGTAGTATCATGGGGGTAGCTTTCTTT. Its protein product is CASSIMGVAFF. Together with reference TRBV19 and TRBJ1-1, the CDR3 gives the full variable domain: DGGITQSPKYLFRKEGQNVTLSCEQNLNHDAMYWYRQDPGQGLRLIYYSQIVNDFQKGDIAEGYSVSREKKESFPLTVTSAQKNPTAFYLCASSIMGVAFFGQGTRLTVV.

This clone has just one count. The rearrangement links TRBV21-1 to TRBJ1-5. TRBV21-1 has pseudogene status. This CDR3 comprises 11 residues. CDR3 residues: CASRIDQPQHF. The CDR3 nucleotides are TGTGCCAGCAGGATTGATCAGCCCCAGCATTTT.

This clone has a single count. The J gene is TRBJ1-6, the V gene TRBV28; no clear D gene. The CDR3 is 13 residues long. Germline CDR1 reads MDHEN; CDR2 reads SYDVKM. V was shortened by 6 bases and J by 2 bases, with 5 bases between the two germline ends. The DNA for the CDR3 is TGTGCCAGCAGCAAGACCTATAATTCACCCCTCCACTTT. It codes for CASSKTYNSPLHF.

This clone was recorded only once. The rearrangement uses TRBV28 and TRBJ2-3; no reliable D call. Germline V gene sequence: CDR1 MDHEN, CDR2 SYDVKM. The CDR3 runs 13 residues. Trimming shortened V by 6 bases and J by 1 base, and 8 bases separated the two germline ends. The DNA of the CDR3 is TGTGCCAGCAGCCCCCCCGGCACAGATACGCAGTATTTT. Translated, it gives CASSPPGTDTQYF.

This rearrangement joins TRBV28 to TRBJ2-7; a possible D gene is TRBD2 (5 bases). This CDR3 spans 15 amino acids. The V end lost 4 bases, the J end lost 2 bases, and 15 bases lay between the germline ends. The germline V gene has CDR1 MDHEN and CDR2 SYDVKM. The DNA of the CDR3 is TGTGCCAGCAGTTGGGATAGGATAGCGACCTACGAGCAGTACTTC. Amino acid sequence: CASSWDRIATYEQYF.

J is TRBJ2-6 and V is TRBV19; D not resolved. There are 18 residues in the CDR3. Trimming pared 6 bases from V and 1 base from J, leaving 19 bases between. Germline V lookup: CDR1 LNHDA, CDR2 SQIVND (reference sequence). CDR3 region: CASRGLALQPSGANVLTF. In DNA form, the CDR3 reads TGTGCCAGTAGAGGTTTGGCACTCCAGCCTTCTGGGGCCAACGTCCTGACTTTC.

The chain links TRBV7-9 to TRBJ2-3, with D possibly matching TRBD2 (5 bases). V lost 0 bases and J 4 bases, leaving 8 bases between the germline ends. In germline, CDR1 is SEHNR, CDR2 FQNEAQ (reference sequence). CDR3 length equals 14 residues. This CDR3 reads CASSLAGAADTQYF. The CDR3 DNA follows: TGTGCCAGCAGCTTAGCGGGAGCCGCAGATACGCAGTATTTT. The whole variable domain, filled in from reference TRBV7-9 and TRBJ2-3, reads DTGVSQNPRHKITKRGQNVTFRCDPISEHNRLYWYRQTLGQGPEFLTYFQNEAQLEKSRLLSDRFSAERPKGSFSTLEIQRTEQGDSAMYLCASSLAGAADTQYFGPGTRLTVL.

The CDR3 sequence: CASSYSGTTYYEQYF. The CDR3 bases are TGTGCCAGCAGTTACTCTGGGACTACCTACTACGAGCAGTACTTC. This chain connects TRBV6-5 to TRBJ2-7; 7 bases fit TRBD2. The germline CDR1 and CDR2 sequences are MNHEY and SVGAGI. The CDR3 loop spans 15 amino acids. V lost 0 bases and J lost 3; bases outside the gene matches: 5.

The chain is built from TRBV30 and TRBJ1-5, with a tentative D call TRBD1 (6 bases). The germline V gene has CDR1 GTSNPN and CDR2 SVGIG (reference sequence). The CDR3 contains 13 residues. Trimming left V 4 bases short and J 8 bases short, with 15 bases between. CDR3 loop: CAWNVRGWEPQHF. For the CDR3, the DNA is TGTGCCTGGAACGTCAGGGGATGGGAGCCCCAGCATTTT.

The chain has TRBV15 and TRBJ2-6, with D hard to call. The CDR3 loop spans 14 amino acids. V was trimmed by 2 bases and J by 2 bases, leaving 4 bases between them. Per the germline V gene, CDR1 is LNHNV and CDR2 is YYDKDF (reference sequence). Written as DNA, the CDR3 is TGTGCCACCAGCAGACCCGCTGGGGCCAACGTCCTGACTTTC. As protein: CATSRPAGANVLTF.